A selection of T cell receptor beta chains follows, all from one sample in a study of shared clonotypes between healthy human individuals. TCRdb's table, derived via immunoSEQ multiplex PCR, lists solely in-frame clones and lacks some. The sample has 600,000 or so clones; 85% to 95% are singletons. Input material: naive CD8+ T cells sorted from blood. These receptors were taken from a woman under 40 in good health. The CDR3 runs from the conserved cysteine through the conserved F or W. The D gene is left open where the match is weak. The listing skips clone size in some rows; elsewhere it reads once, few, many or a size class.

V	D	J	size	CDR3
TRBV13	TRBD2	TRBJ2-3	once	CASSSSGTSGSGDTQYF
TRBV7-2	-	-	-	CASSLGRGSEQYF
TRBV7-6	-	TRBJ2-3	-	CASGLSWTDTQYF
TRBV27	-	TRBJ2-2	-	CASSSTGELFF
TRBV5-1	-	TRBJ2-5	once	CASSAGRPQETQYF
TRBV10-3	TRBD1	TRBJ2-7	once	CAISATVEDRRYEQYF
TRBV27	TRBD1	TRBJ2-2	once	CASSPRPGTGNTGELFF
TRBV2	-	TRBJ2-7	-	CASSVGQNYEQYF
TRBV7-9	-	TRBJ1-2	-	CASSLGTVDGYTF
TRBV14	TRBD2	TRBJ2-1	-	CASSQLAGVINEQFF
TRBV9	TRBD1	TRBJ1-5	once	CASSAGQGGQPQHF
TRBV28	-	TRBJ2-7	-	CASSQKSPGEQYF
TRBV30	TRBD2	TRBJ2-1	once	CAWSVTSGHNEQFF
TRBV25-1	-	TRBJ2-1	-	CASRDAAPYNEQFF
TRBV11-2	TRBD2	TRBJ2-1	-	CASSLFIGGSYNEQFF
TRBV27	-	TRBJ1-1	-	CASSLGGENTEAFF
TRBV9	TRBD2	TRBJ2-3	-	CASSVPLAGGLDTQYF
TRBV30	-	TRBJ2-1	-	CAWSPDSSYNEQFF
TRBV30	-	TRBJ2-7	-	CAWSVSVSYEQYF
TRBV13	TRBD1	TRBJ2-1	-	CASSQAGQGAYEQFF
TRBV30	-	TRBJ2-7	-	CAWSVFGSSYEQYF
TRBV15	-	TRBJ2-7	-	CATSSGAYEQYF
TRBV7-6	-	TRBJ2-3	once	CASSPRSYTDTQYF
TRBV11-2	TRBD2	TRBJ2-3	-	CASSLVRLAGGTSTDTQYF
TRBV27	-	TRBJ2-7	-	CASSRTVSYEQYF
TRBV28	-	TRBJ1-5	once	CASTKPTGGHSNQPQHF
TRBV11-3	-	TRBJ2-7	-	CASSPDSRGTEQYF
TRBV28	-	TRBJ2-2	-	CASSLGQTNTGELFF
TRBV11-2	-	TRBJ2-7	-	CASSPGPISEQYF
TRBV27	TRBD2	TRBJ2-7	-	CASSSSAGGSSYEQYF
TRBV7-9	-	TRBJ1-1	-	CASSLDSTEAFF
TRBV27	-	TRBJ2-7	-	CASSPTARTMDEQYF
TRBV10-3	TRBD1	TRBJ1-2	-	CAIREGQGDGYTF
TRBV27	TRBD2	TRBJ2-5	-	CASSLSGIAGVETQYF
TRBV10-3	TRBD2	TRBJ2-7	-	CAISEIGTSGSYEQYF